This T cell receptor (beta chain) was recovered during a study of blood T cells in healthy people across ages. Whole-study results and caveats: Per-million-T-cell TCR beta diversity fell roughly linearly with age.

There are a few counts of this clonotype. Its antigen remains unidentified. Total RNA, at least 5 micrograms per sample, came from PBMCs. Germline CDR1 and CDR2: SGHTA and FQGNSA. The CDR3 is 14 amino acids. The V and J ends lost 1 base and 4 bases respectively, with 10 bases between them. Using a J-beta primer mix together with a sample-barcoded 5' primer, a second PCR was run for about 6 to 12 cycles. Paired-end reads containing CDR3 totaled no fewer than 2.5 million for each sample. TCRdb fed the 5' RACE reads into MiXCR, producing one record per CDR3 protein. The table includes about a million distinct CDR3 sequences, roughly 51% detected once.

Sequencing was done on a sample of blood. This TCR was sampled from a woman between 55 and 75 years old in good health. V and J are TRBV7-2 and TRBJ1-2, with a weak D call TRBD1 (6 bases). The CDR3 DNA is TGTGCCAGCAGCTTAGGACAGGCGTTCTATGGCTACACCTTC. The encoded protein is CASSLGQAFYGYTF.